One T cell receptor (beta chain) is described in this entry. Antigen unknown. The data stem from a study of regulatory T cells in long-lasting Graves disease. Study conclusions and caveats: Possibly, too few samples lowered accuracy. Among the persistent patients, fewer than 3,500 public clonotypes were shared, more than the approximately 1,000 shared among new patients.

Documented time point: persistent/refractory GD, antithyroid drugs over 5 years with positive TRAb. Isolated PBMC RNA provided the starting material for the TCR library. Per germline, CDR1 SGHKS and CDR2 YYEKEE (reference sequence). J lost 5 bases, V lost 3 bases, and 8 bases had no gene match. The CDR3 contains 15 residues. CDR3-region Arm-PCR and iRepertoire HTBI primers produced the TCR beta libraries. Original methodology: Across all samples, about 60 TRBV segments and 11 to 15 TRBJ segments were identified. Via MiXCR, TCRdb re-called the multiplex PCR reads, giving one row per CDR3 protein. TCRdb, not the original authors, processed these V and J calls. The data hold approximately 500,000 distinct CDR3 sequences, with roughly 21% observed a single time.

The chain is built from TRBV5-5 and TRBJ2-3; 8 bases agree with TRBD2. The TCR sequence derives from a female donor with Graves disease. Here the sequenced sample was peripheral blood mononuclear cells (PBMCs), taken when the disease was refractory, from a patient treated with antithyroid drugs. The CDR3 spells CASSYIAGRGDTQYF. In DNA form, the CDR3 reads TGTGCCAGCAGCTATATAGCGGGGCGGGGAGATACGCAGTATTTT. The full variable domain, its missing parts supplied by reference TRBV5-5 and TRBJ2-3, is DAGVTQSPTHLIKTRGQQVTLRCSPISGHKSVSWYQQVLGQGPQFIFQYYEKEERGRGNFPDRFSARQFPNYSSELNVNALLLGDSALYLCASSYIAGRGDTQYFGPGTRLTVL.